This TCR beta chain was sequenced for a study of response to subunit inactivated influenza vaccine. Overall study results and limits: The authors suggested that few new T cells are recruited per seasonal influenza vaccination.

TCRdb reprocessed the RT-PCR reads with MiXCR, giving one entry per CDR3 protein. Of about 580,000 distinct CDR3 sequences in the sample, 13% to 15% were seen once. Germline V gene lookup returns CDR1 MGHRA and CDR2 YSYEKL. The CDR3 is made up of 17 amino acids. V lost 1 base, J lost 4 bases, and 10 bases stayed unmatched. This clonotype has at least ten counts. No antigen is known for it. This specimen was PBMCs from blood, taken 12 days after vaccination. V usage is TRBV4-1 and J usage is TRBJ2-7; 10 nucleotides line up with TRBD1. This sequence originates from a man aged 50 to 60 who received an inactivated influenza vaccine. The CDR3 loop is CASSQVKAGQGSYEQYF. CDR3 nucleotide sequence: TGCGCCAGCAGCCAAGTAAAGGCGGGACAGGGGTCTTACGAGCAGTACTTC.